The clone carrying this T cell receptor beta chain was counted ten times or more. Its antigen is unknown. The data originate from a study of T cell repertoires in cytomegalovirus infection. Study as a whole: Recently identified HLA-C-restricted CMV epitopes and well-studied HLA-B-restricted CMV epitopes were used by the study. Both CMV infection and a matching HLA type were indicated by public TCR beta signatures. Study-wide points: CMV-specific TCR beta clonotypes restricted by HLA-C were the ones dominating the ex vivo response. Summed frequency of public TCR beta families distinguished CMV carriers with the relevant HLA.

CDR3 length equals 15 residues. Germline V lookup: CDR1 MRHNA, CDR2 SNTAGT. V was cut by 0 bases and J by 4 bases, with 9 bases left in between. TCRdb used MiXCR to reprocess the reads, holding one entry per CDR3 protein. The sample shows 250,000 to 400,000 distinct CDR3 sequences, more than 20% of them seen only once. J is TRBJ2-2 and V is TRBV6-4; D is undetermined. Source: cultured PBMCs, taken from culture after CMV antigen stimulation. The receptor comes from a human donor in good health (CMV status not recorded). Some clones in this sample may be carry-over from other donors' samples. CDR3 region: CASSDSAEITGELFF. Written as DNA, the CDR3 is TGTGCCAGCAGTGACTCGGCAGAGATCACCGGGGAGCTGTTTTTT.